These 21 T cell receptor beta chains originate from one sample sequenced in a study of OX40 agonist ivuxolimab in advanced cancers. This table comes from immunoSEQ multiplex PCR, and its TCRdb copy is limited to in-frame clones, with some not included. The sample has 40,000 or so clones, approximately 88% seen once. The material was CD4+ or CD8+ T cells sorted from blood, obtained in a trial of the OX40 agonist ivuxolimab. The receptors originated from an adult with an advanced solid tumor such as melanoma, head and neck, liver or kidney cancer.

This chain connects TRBV2 to TRBJ2-3; tentative D call: TRBD1 (5 bases). CDR1 and CDR2 (germline): SNHLY, FYNNEI. The CDR3 contains 13 residues. V was clipped by 11 bases and J by 4 bases, with 16 bases between them. CDR3 sequence: CAAAVEGADTQYF. The CDR3 coding sequence is TGTGCCGCAGCAGTGGAAGGGGCAGATACGCAGTATTTT. Full variable domain (rest looked up from reference TRBV2 and TRBJ2-3): EPEVTQTPSHQVTQMGQEVILRCVPISNHLYFYWYRQILGQKVEFLVSFYNNEISEKSEIFDDQFSVERPDGSNFTLKIRSTKLEDSAMYFCAAAVEGADTQYFGPGTRLTVL.

The chain recombines TRBV4-1 with TRBJ2-7; D remains unclear. Germline V gene data show CDR1 as MGHRA and CDR2 as YSYEKL. This CDR3 is 15 amino acids long. The ends were cut back, 0 bases at V and 2 bases at J, with 11 bases in the middle. CDR3 in DNA: TGCGCCAGCAGCCAAGAAGGGCTACCTACCTACGAGCAGTACTTC. Translating gives CASSQEGLPTYEQYF.

This rearrangement joins TRBV5-4 to TRBJ2-3; 9 bases agree with TRBD2. The germline V gene has CDR1 SGHNT and CDR2 YYREEE (reference sequence). The junction had 2 bases not matched to a gene; V was cut back by 5 bases and J by 1 base. The CDR3 is 14 residues long. The CDR3 coding sequence is TGTGCCAGCAGTCGGACTAGCGGCACAGATACGCAGTATTTT. Protein: CASSRTSGTDTQYF. The whole variable domain, filled in from reference TRBV5-4 and TRBJ2-3, reads ETGVTQSPTHLIKTRGQQVTLRCSSQSGHNTVSWYQQALGQGPQFIFQYYREEENGRGNFPPRFSGLQFPNYSSELNVNALELDDSALYLCASSRTSGTDTQYFGPGTRLTVL.

The rearrangement joins TRBV27 to TRBJ2-2; TRBD1 agrees at 11 bases. This CDR3 contains 16 residues. V lost 8 bases and J lost 4; bases outside the gene matches: 9. Germline V CDR1 and CDR2: MNHEY, SMNVEV (reference sequence). CDR3 residues: CASDPTGTGGTGELFF. The CDR3 nucleotides are TGTGCCAGCGACCCCACCGGGACAGGGGGCACCGGGGAGCTGTTTTTT.

J is TRBJ2-7 and V is TRBV28; D is uncertain. This CDR3 has 14 amino acids. The V end was cut by 3 bases, the J end by 0 bases, with 9 bases between. CDR1 MDHEN and CDR2 SYDVKM come from the germline V gene. This chain's CDR3 is CASSLGFSSYEQYF. In nucleotides, the CDR3 is TGTGCCAGCAGTTTGGGTTTCAGCTCCTACGAGCAGTACTTC.

The V call is TRBV27, the J call TRBJ2-7, with D hard to call. Per the germline V gene, CDR1 is MNHEY and CDR2 is SMNVEV (reference sequence). V dropped 3 bases and J dropped 3 bases, with 9 bases sitting between them. The CDR3 is 13 amino acids. The CDR3 sequence is CASSFSASYEQYF. The CDR3 DNA is TGTGCCAGCAGTTTTAGTGCCAGCTACGAGCAGTACTTC.

This chain links TRBV27 with TRBJ1-2; no definite D call. This CDR3 comprises 17 residues. Between the trimmed V and J ends, which lost 0 bases and 2 bases, there was a span of 16 bases. Looked up from germline, CDR1 is MNHEY and CDR2 is SMNVEV (reference sequence). The chain's CDR3 is CASSLSGLEGTNYGYTF. The CDR3 DNA is TGTGCCAGCAGTTTATCCGGTTTAGAGGGCACAAACTATGGCTACACCTTC.

The chain is built from TRBV15 and TRBJ1-1; D is uncertain. With 0 bases removed from V and 5 bases from J, the gap between germline ends came to 7 bases. CDR3 size: 13 residues. Germline assignment: CDR1 LNHNV and CDR2 YYDKDF (reference sequence). The CDR3 region has the DNA TGTGCCACCAGCAGAGACTGGGGTACTGAAGCTTTCTTT. It encodes CATSRDWGTEAFF. The full variable domain, with the rest looked up from reference TRBV15 and TRBJ1-1, is DAMVIQNPRYQVTQFGKPVTLSCSQTLNHNVMYWYQQKSSQAPKLLFHYYDKDFNNEADTPDNFQSRRPNTSFCFLDIRSPGLGDTAMYLCATSRDWGTEAFFGQGTRLTVV.

The rearrangement joins TRBV6-5 to TRBJ2-7; 11 bases fit TRBD2. The germline CDR1 and CDR2 sequences are MNHEY and SVGAGI. Trimming cost V 4 bases and J 7 bases; bases outside gene matches: 9. This CDR3 contains 15 residues. In DNA, the CDR3 is TGTGCCAGCAGTTTCGGGACTAGCGGTGTCTGGGAGCAGTACTTC. This sequence encodes CASSFGTSGVWEQYF.

On this clone itself: Mismatch with germline at one junction end may stem from a read error. V is TRBV7-7 and J is TRBJ2-1; 8 positions agree with TRBD1. CDR1 is SSHAT and CDR2 is FNYEAQ in the germline V gene (reference sequence). The CDR3 consists of 16 residues. The CDR3, as DNA: TGTGCTAGCAGCTCAAAGGACAGGGCCTACTACAATGAGCAGTTCTTC. Its protein is CASSSKDRAYYNEQFF.

As DNA, the CDR3 is TGTGCCAGCAGTTTACGGGGGGACGAGCAGTACTTC. It specifies CASSLRGDEQYF. The V and J genes are TRBV27 and TRBJ2-7; 7 bases align to TRBD2. The CDR3 extends over 12 amino acids. Germline CDR1 and CDR2: MNHEY and SMNVEV (reference sequence). Losses at the gene ends were 2 bases for V and 5 bases for J; bases not matched to a gene: 0.

This chain links TRBV28 with TRBJ1-3; D call uncertain. The CDR3 is 11 amino acids. Germline V gene data show CDR1 as MDHEN and CDR2 as SYDVKM. V gave up 0 bases and J gave up 8 bases, with 2 bases separating them. DNA for the CDR3: TGTGCCAGCAGTTTATGGGACACCATATATTTT. Its protein product is CASSLWDTIYF.

The chain uses TRBV27 and TRBJ2-1; 9 nucleotides agree with TRBD2. Losses at the gene ends were 5 bases for V and 6 bases for J; bases not matched to a gene: 5. This CDR3 is 14 amino acids long. The V gene's germline CDR1 is MNHEY and CDR2 SMNVEV (reference sequence). The CDR3 DNA sequence: TGTGCCAGCAGTGTTAGCGGGAGAAGCAATGAGCAGTTCTTC. Protein: CASSVSGRSNEQFF.

The sample holds one count of this clone. The chain is built from TRBV7-2 and TRBJ2-1; D possibly matches TRBD1 or TRBD2 (6 bases each). CDR1 is SGHTA, CDR2 FQGNSA, per germline. The CDR3 covers 15 residues. V lost 6 bases and J 3 bases, leaving 15 bases between the germline ends. The CDR3 loop reads CASSQGGPHYNEQFF. Here the CDR3 DNA reads TGTGCCAGCAGTCAAGGGGGGCCACACTACAATGAGCAGTTCTTC.

The chain recombines TRBV5-4 with TRBJ2-2, with 7 positions matching TRBD1. The CDR3 extends over 16 amino acids. Germline V gene data show CDR1 as SGHNT and CDR2 as YYREEE (reference sequence). J lost 5 bases, V lost 4 bases, and 11 bases had no gene match. This CDR3 reads CASSALGQDPTGELFF. The CDR3 DNA follows: TGTGCCAGCAGCGCCCTCGGACAGGATCCGACCGGGGAGCTGTTTTTT.

The chain is built from TRBV29-1 and TRBJ1-3, with 9 bases that match TRBD1. V lost 4 bases to trimming and J lost 0 bases; unmatched junction nucleotides: 10. The CDR3 has 17 residues. Germline V gives CDR1 SQVTM, CDR2 ANQGSEA. CDR3 loop: CSVASRQGVNSGNTIYF. The DNA for the CDR3 is TGCAGCGTTGCAAGTCGACAGGGGGTAAACTCTGGAAACACCATATATTTT. The complete variable domain, with remaining parts taken from reference TRBV29-1 and TRBJ1-3, reads SAVISQKPSRDICQRGTSLTIQCQVDSQVTMMFWYRQQPGQSLTLIATANQGSEATYESGFVIDKFPISRPNLTFSTLTVSNMSPEDSSIYLCSVASRQGVNSGNTIYFGEGSWLTVV.

The gene calls are TRBV5-1 and TRBJ2-1, with D unclear. V was trimmed by 4 bases and J by 2 bases, leaving 10 bases between them. This CDR3 has 14 residues. Germline lookup yields CDR1 SGHRS and CDR2 YFSETQ. The CDR3 nucleotides read TGCGCCAGCAGCGCGGAGTGGGCCTACAATGAGCAGTTCTTC. It specifies CASSAEWAYNEQFF.

V gene TRBV5-6 combines with J gene TRBJ2-7; 7 bases fit TRBD2. Losses at the gene ends were 0 bases for V and 5 bases for J; bases not matched to a gene: 5. The CDR3 is 14 residues long. CDR1 is SGHDT, CDR2 YYEEEE, per germline. CDR3 sequence reads: CASSLVRGTDEQYF. The DNA of the CDR3 is TGTGCCAGCAGCTTGGTGCGGGGGACGGACGAGCAGTACTTC.

This clone was counted once. The chain is built from TRBV5-6 and TRBJ2-5, with 7 bases lining up with TRBD2. CDR1 is SGHDT and CDR2 is YYEEEE in the germline V gene. With V trimmed by 4 bases and J by 5 bases, 8 bases remained unmatched. CDR3 length: 14 amino acids. CDR3 in amino acids: CASSPPGGEETQYF. The CDR3 nucleotides are TGTGCCAGCAGCCCCCCGGGGGGAGAGGAGACCCAGTACTTC. Supplemented by reference TRBV5-6 and TRBJ2-5, the full variable domain reads DAGVTQSPTHLIKTRGQQVTLRCSPKSGHDTVSWYQQALGQGPQFIFQYYEEEERQRGNFPDRFSGHQFPNYSSELNVNALLLGDSALYLCASSPPGGEETQYFGPGTRLLVL.

The chain recombines TRBV12-2 with TRBJ2-1; TRBD2, the table's D call, lacks a check against the DNA. TRBV12-2 is listed as a pseudogene. The CDR3 is 18 amino acids. The CDR3 nucleotides read TGTGCAAGTCGCTTAGGACTAGCGGGGGGGCTAGGTAAAAATGAGCAGTTCTTC. Encoded protein: CASRLGLAGGLGKNEQFF.

This clone came up a few times. V and J are TRBV28 and TRBJ1-1, with D unclear. CDR3 length equals 13 residues. CDR1 and CDR2 from the germline V gene are MDHEN and SYDVKM. V dropped 7 bases and J dropped 0 bases, with 9 bases sitting between them. CDR3 nucleotides: TGTGCCAGCAAAAAAGGTCTGAACACTGAAGCTTTCTTT. Translating gives CASKKGLNTEAFF.